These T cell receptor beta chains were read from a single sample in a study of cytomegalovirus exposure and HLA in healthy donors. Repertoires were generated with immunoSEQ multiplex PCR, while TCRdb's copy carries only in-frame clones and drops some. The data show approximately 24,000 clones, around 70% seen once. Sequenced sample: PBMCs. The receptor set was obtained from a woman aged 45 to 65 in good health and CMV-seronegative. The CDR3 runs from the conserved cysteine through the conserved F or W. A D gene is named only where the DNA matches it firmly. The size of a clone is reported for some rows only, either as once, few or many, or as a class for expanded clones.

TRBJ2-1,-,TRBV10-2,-,TGCGCCAGCAGGGGGGCGCGATACAATGAGCAGTTCTTC,CASRGARYNEQFF
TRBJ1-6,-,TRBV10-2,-,TGCGCCAGCAGTGAGCTTAGGGGGGGCAATTCACCCCTCCACTTT,CASSELRGGNSPLHF
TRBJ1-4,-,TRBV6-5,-,TGTGCCAGCAGTTCGGGGATAACTAATGAAAAACTGTTTTTT,CASSSGITNEKLFF
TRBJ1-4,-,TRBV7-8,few,TGTGCCAGCAGCCCGGACAGTTATTCAAATGGCCGGGTTTTT,CASSPDSYSNGRVF
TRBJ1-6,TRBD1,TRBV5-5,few,TGTGCCAGTTCGCCACTTAAAGGGACAGGGTACAATTCACCCCTCCACTTT,CASSPLKGTGYNSPLHF
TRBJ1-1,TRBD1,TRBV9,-,TGTGCCAGCAGCTCAGGGACAGGGGACACTGAAGCTTTCTTT,CASSSGTGDTEAFF
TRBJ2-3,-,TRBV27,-,TGTGCCAGCAGTCCACCACTGAGCACAGATACGCAGTATTTT,CASSPPLSTDTQYF
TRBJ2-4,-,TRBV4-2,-,TGTGCCAGCAGCCAAGCTTCGGGAGAGGGCGGAAACATTCAGTACTTC,CASSQASGEGGNIQYF
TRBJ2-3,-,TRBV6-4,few,TGTGCCAGCAGTGAGCGGTCCGGGGGTACGCAGTATTTT,CASSERSGGTQYF
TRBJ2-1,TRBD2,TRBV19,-,TGTGCCAGTAGGGCTAGCGGACCCAGGAATGAGCAGTTCTTC,CASRASGPRNEQFF
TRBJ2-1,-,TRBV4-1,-,TGCGCCAGCAGCCAAGATTTGGCGCCACGGGGTGCGAATGAGCAGTTCTTC,CASSQDLAPRGANEQFF
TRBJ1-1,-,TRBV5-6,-,TGTGCCAGCAGCCCCTCAGGGGACACTGAAGCTTTCTTT,CASSPSGDTEAFF
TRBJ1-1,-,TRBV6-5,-,TGTGCCAGCAGGAGGTTAGAGACTGAAGCTTTCTTT,CASRRLETEAFF
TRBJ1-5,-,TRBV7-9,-,TGTGCCAGCAGCTTAGACAGGGGCAATCAGCCCCAGCATTTT,CASSLDRGNQPQHF
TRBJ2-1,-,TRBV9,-,TGTGCCAGCAGCGCACGGAGTAGTACTGAGCAGTTCTTC,CASSARSSTEQFF
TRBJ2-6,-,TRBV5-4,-,TGTGCCAGCAGCTTGCTGGGACAAGCCCGCTCTGGGGCCAACGTCCTGACTTTC,CASSLLGQARSGANVLTF
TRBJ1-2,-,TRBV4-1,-,TGCGCCAGCAGCCAAGCGGGAACCTATGGCTACACCTTC,CASSQAGTYGYTF
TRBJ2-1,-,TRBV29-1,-,TGCAGCGCCCTACCCTCCGGGGTTCGACATGAGCAGTTCTTC,CSALPSGVRHEQFF
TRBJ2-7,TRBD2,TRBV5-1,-,TGCGCCAGCAGCCCGATCGGTAGCGGGAGATACGAGCAGTACTTC,CASSPIGSGRYEQYF
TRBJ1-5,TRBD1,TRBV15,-,TGTGCCACCAGCAACGACAGGGGTTTTAGGCATCAGCCCCAGCATTTT,CATSNDRGFRHQPQHF